A single sample is the source of the 32 T cell receptor beta chains below, sequenced in a study of cytomegalovirus exposure and HLA in healthy donors. Use of 60 Vbeta and 13 Jbeta primers characterized the PCR. Using immunoSEQ multiplex PCR, the repertoire was profiled, and TCRdb retains in-frame clones only, with some absent. The table shows approximately 280,000 clones, with roughly 90% occurring only once. The sequenced sample consisted of PBMCs. The receptors were sampled from a woman aged 18-30 years in good health and CMV-seronegative.

The chain uses TRBV4-1 and TRBJ1-2; D gene ambiguous. Trimming took 2 bases from V and 6 from J, leaving 10 bases between them. This CDR3 region has 13 residues. Per germline, CDR1 MGHRA and CDR2 YSYEKL. The CDR3 protein is CASSQRGFNGYTF. The CDR3 DNA sequence: TGCGCCAGCAGCCAACGAGGCTTTAATGGCTACACCTTC.

This chain links TRBV6-5 with TRBJ1-5; no definite D call. Germline CDR1 is MNHEY and CDR2 is SVGAGI. Trimming took off 6 bases at V and 6 bases at J, with 9 bases between the two ends. The CDR3 spans 12 residues. The CDR3 region has the DNA TGTGCCAGCAGCAACGCGGGTCAGCCCCAGCATTTT. Translating gives CASSNAGQPQHF.

For this clone: One end of the junction varies from germline; a read error may be responsible. The V and J genes are TRBV7-9 and TRBJ2-2, with D maybe TRBD1 (6 bases). The CDR3 contains 16 residues. Germline values: CDR1 SEHNR, CDR2 FQNEAQ (reference sequence). The DNA of the CDR3 is TGTTCCAGCAGATACCCAGGGGTGTCTGGTACCGGGGAGCTGTTTTTT. Its translation: CSSRYPGVSGTGELFF.

The V gene is TRBV9, the J gene TRBJ1-2; 7 bases align to TRBD1. This CDR3 region has 16 residues. The V segment lost 3 bases and the J segment 7 bases; nucleotides outside the gene matches: 15. Germline assignment: CDR1 SGDLS and CDR2 YYNGEE. CDR3 bases: TGTGCCAGCAGCGGGCGGACAGGACATCCTAATTCTGGCTACACCTTC. This translates into CASSGRTGHPNSGYTF.

The DNA for the CDR3 is TGTGCCAGCTCACCAGGTGCGAGCACAGGTACTAATGAGCAGTTCTTC. It yields the protein CASSPGASTGTNEQFF. The chain joins TRBV18 to TRBJ2-1; TRBD1 is a possible D gene (5 bases). This CDR3 contains 16 residues. V was trimmed by 2 bases and J by 7 bases, leaving 18 bases between them. Per germline, CDR1 KGHSH and CDR2 LQKENI. Full variable domain (missing parts from reference TRBV18 and TRBJ2-1): NAGVMQNPRHLVRRRGQEARLRCSPMKGHSHVYWYRQLPEEGLKFMVYLQKENIIDESGMPKERFSAEFPKEGPSILRIQQVVRGDSAAYFCASSPGASTGTNEQFFGPGTRLTVL.

The chain has TRBV6-4 and TRBJ1-6; 11 bases align to TRBD1. CDR1 MRHNA and CDR2 SNTAGT come from the germline V gene. The CDR3 totals 14 residues. The trim removed 6 bases at V and 10 bases at J, leaving 5 bases unmatched. Here the CDR3 reads CASSGTGGSSPLHF. CDR3 bases: TGTGCCAGCAGCGGGACAGGGGGGAGCTCACCCCTCCACTTT.

The chain employs TRBV9 and TRBJ1-6; 7 bases agree with TRBD1. This CDR3 has 15 residues. The J segment lost 8 bases and the V segment lost 4 bases, leaving 9 bases of the junction unmatched. Germline CDR1 reads SGDLS; CDR2 reads YYNGEE. CDR3 amino acids: CASSPSTGEDSPLHF. The CDR3 DNA reads TGTGCCAGCAGCCCTTCCACAGGGGAGGATTCACCCCTCCACTTT. The full variable domain, completed using reference TRBV9 and TRBJ1-6, is DSGVTQTPKHLITATGQRVTLRCSPRSGDLSVYWYQQSLDQGLQFLIQYYNGEERAKGNILERFSAQQFPDLHSELNLSSLELGDSALYFCASSPSTGEDSPLHFGNGTRLTVT.

The chain uses TRBV29-1 and TRBJ1-2; the match to TRBD1 covers 7 bases. The V and J ends lost 6 bases and 4 bases, in that order; junction bases with no gene match: 8. The CDR3 extends over 13 amino acids. The germline gives CDR1 SQVTM, CDR2 ANQGSEA. The CDR3 protein is CSVKGTAGYGYTF. The CDR3 DNA reads as TGCAGCGTGAAAGGGACAGCAGGCTATGGCTACACCTTC.

The V gene is TRBV7-9, the J gene TRBJ2-1, with 8 bases fitting TRBD2. The V segment lost 2 bases and the J segment 6 bases; nucleotides outside the gene matches: 6. The germline V gene encodes CDR1 SEHNR and CDR2 FQNEAQ (reference sequence). The CDR3 is made up of 15 amino acids. CDR3: CASSLNSGAGNEQFF. In nucleotides, the CDR3 is TGTGCCAGCAGCTTAAATAGCGGGGCGGGCAATGAGCAGTTCTTC.

V and J are TRBV6-1 and TRBJ2-1; 8 positions agree with TRBD2. This CDR3 contains 13 residues. Germline V gene data show CDR1 as MNHNS and CDR2 as SASEGT. CDR3 DNA: TGTGGGACTAGCCCATACCCTCACAATGAGCAGTTCTTC. Amino acid sequence: CGTSPYPHNEQFF.

This rearrangement joins TRBV9 to TRBJ2-7, with D possibly TRBD1 on 7 matching bases. From germline, CDR1 is SGDLS and CDR2 YYNGEE. The CDR3 has 15 amino acids. Trimming cost V 0 bases and J 0 bases, with 10 bases left between them. This chain's CDR3 is CASSVGGDSSYEQYF. CDR3 sequence (DNA): TGTGCCAGCAGCGTAGGGGGGGACAGCTCCTACGAGCAGTACTTC.

This chain joins TRBV10-3 and TRBJ2-6, with TRBD1 identical over 7 bases. V lost 5 bases, J lost 2 bases, and 6 bases stayed unmatched. CDR1 and CDR2 from the germline V gene are ENHRY and SYGVKD. The CDR3 is made up of 16 amino acids. The chain's CDR3 is CAISTQGDPGANVLTF. CDR3 nucleotides: TGTGCCATCAGTACTCAGGGGGACCCTGGGGCCAACGTCCTGACTTTC.

The chain combines TRBV28 with TRBJ1-5; tentatively, D is TRBD1 (5 bases). CDR3 length: 12 residues. Trimming stripped 7 bases from V and 5 bases from J, with 9 bases between. Germline CDR1 reads MDHEN; CDR2 reads SYDVKM. As DNA, the CDR3 is TGTGCCAGCAATACAGGCTATCAGCCCCAGCATTTT. It specifies CASNTGYQPQHF.

The rearrangement links TRBV6-1 to TRBJ1-3; D might be TRBD1 (6 bases). The CDR3 runs to 16 residues. Trimming stripped 4 bases from V and 0 bases from J, with 13 bases between. Per germline, CDR1 MNHNS and CDR2 SASEGT. As DNA, the CDR3 is TGTGCCAGCAGTGTGGAGACAGGAAGCTCTGGAAACACCATATATTTT. Protein sequence: CASSVETGSSGNTIYF.

This chain joins TRBV18 and TRBJ2-1; 9 bases map to TRBD1. The CDR3 runs to 16 residues. Germline CDR1 reads KGHSH; CDR2 reads LQKENI. V gave up 3 bases and J gave up 2 bases; unmatched junction bases: 5. The CDR3 here is CASSPSGTGTYNEQFF. CDR3 nucleotide sequence: TGTGCCAGCTCACCTTCCGGGACAGGGACCTACAATGAGCAGTTCTTC.

This clone was counted once. The rearrangement links TRBV29-1 to TRBJ2-1; TRBD2 is a possible D gene (5 bases). The V gene's germline CDR1 is SQVTM and CDR2 ANQGSEA. The CDR3 spans 14 residues. Trimming shortened V by 7 bases and J by 8 bases, and 21 bases separated the two germline ends. The CDR3 nucleotides read TGCAGCGCCGAAGGGCAGCCCTACGGGGATGAGCAGTTCTTC. Translated: CSAEGQPYGDEQFF.

The rearrangement uses TRBV29-1 and TRBJ1-1; D is possibly TRBD1 (5 bases). V was pared by 4 bases and J by 3 bases, with 18 bases between. Germline V lookup: CDR1 SQVTM, CDR2 ANQGSEA. The CDR3 sequence is 15 residues long. CDR3 residues: CSVGYRLRKDTEAFF. The CDR3 DNA follows: TGCAGCGTTGGTTACAGGTTACGAAAGGACACTGAAGCTTTCTTT.

The chain couples TRBV7-9 to TRBJ1-2, with D unclear. Germline V CDR1 and CDR2: SEHNR, FQNEAQ (reference sequence). The CDR3 is 13 amino acids. The V end was cut by 5 bases, the J end by 3 bases, with 10 bases between. This CDR3 is CASSLWQDYGYTF. CDR3 DNA sequence: TGTGCCAGCAGCCTGTGGCAGGACTATGGCTACACCTTC.

This chain links TRBV4-1 with TRBJ2-5, with 8 bases lining up with TRBD2. Germline CDR1 MGHRA, CDR2 YSYEKL. Losses at the gene ends were 2 bases for V and 2 bases for J; bases not matched to a gene: 13. This CDR3 comprises 18 residues. The CDR3 spells CASSQQQESGGLQETQYF. The DNA for the CDR3 is TGCGCCAGCAGCCAACAACAGGAGAGCGGGGGACTACAAGAGACCCAGTACTTC.

This chain links TRBV12-5 with TRBJ2-7, with TRBD1 identical over 7 bases. CDR3 size: 13 residues. V lost 7 bases, J lost 2 bases, and 5 bases stayed unmatched. The germline V gene has CDR1 LGHNT and CDR2 FRNRAP. This CDR3 is CASVSTGTYEQYF. The DNA of the CDR3 is TGTGCTAGTGTTTCGACAGGGACCTACGAGCAGTACTTC.

V and J are TRBV15 and TRBJ1-2, with unresolved D. CDR1 is LNHNV and CDR2 is YYDKDF in the germline V gene (reference sequence). With 1 base removed from V and 0 bases from J, the gap between germline ends came to 3 bases. CDR3 length equals 13 residues. CDR3 nucleotides: TGTGCCACCAGCAGAGCTCCTAACTATGGCTACACCTTC. Its protein product is CATSRAPNYGYTF.

CDR3 protein: CAWSVTGPYEQYF. CDR3 nucleotides: TGTGCCTGGAGTGTTACAGGCCCCTACGAGCAGTACTTC. The chain recombines TRBV30 with TRBJ2-5; maybe TRBD1 (5 bases). Gene TRBJ2-7 matches the end of the DNA better, so the J call may be wrong. This CDR3 comprises 13 residues. CDR1 and CDR2 from the germline V gene are GTSNPN and SVGIG (reference sequence).

As regards this clone: An end of the junction differs from the germline gene, which may be a read error. V is TRBV7-9 and J is TRBJ2-2; 10 nucleotides agree with TRBD2. The V gene's germline CDR1 is SEHNR and CDR2 FQNEAQ (reference sequence). The CDR3 consists of 16 residues. The CDR3 coding sequence is TGTTCCAGCAGCTTAGGACTAGCGGAATACACCGGGGAGCTGTTTTTT. Residues: CSSSLGLAEYTGELFF. The entire variable domain, with the rest obtained from reference TRBV7-9 and TRBJ2-2, is as follows: DTGVSQNPRHKITKRGQNVTFRCDPISEHNRLYWYRQTLGQGPEFLTYFQNEAQLEKSRLLSDRFSAERPKGSFSTLEIQRTEQGDSAMYLCSSSLGLAEYTGELFFGEGSRLTVL.

The J gene is TRBJ2-1, the V gene TRBV12-5; TRBD2 matches at 15 bases. This CDR3 is built from 16 residues. Germline CDR1 is LGHNT and CDR2 is FRNRAP. Trimming cost V 2 bases and J 11 bases; bases outside gene matches: 7. The CDR3 is CASGLSPGLAGGQQFF. As DNA, the CDR3 is TGTGCTAGTGGTTTGTCCCCGGGACTAGCGGGGGGTCAGCAGTTCTTC.

The chain uses TRBV5-1 and TRBJ1-5; possibly TRBD1 for D (6 bases). This CDR3 is 16 amino acids long. CDR1 is SGHRS and CDR2 is YFSETQ in the germline V gene. Between the trimmed V and J ends, which lost 4 bases and 3 bases, there was a span of 17 bases. This chain's CDR3 is CASSPGGGTNNQPQHF. The CDR3 nucleotides are TGCGCCAGCAGCCCGGGAGGGGGAACTAACAATCAGCCCCAGCATTTT.

For the CDR3, the DNA is TGTGCCAGCAGCTTGGTGGGGGCAGCCACCGGGGAGCTGTTTTTT. It codes for CASSLVGAATGELFF. This chain connects TRBV11-3 to TRBJ2-2; TRBD1 is a possible D gene (6 bases). The CDR3 length is 15 residues. The germline V gene has CDR1 SGHNT and CDR2 YENEEA. V was shortened by 3 bases and J by 4 bases, with 12 bases between the two germline ends. Looking up the rest from reference TRBV11-3 and TRBJ2-2 gives the full variable domain: EAGVVQSPRYKIIEKKQPVAFWCNPISGHNTLYWYLQNLGQGPELLIRYENEEAVDDSQLPKDRFSAERLKGVDSTLKIQPAELGDSAVYLCASSLVGAATGELFFGEGSRLTVL.

The genes are TRBV6-6 and TRBJ2-7; tentative D call: TRBD2 (6 bases). Germline V gene sequence: CDR1 MNHNY, CDR2 SVGAGI (reference sequence). CDR3 length: 13 residues. Trimming stripped 6 bases from V and 2 bases from J, with 11 bases between. CDR3 loop: CASSRGLPYEQYF. CDR3 bases: TGTGCCAGCAGCCGGGGACTTCCCTACGAGCAGTACTTC.

This chain connects TRBV19 to TRBJ1-2, with D tentatively TRBD1 (6 bases). Trimming shortened V by 2 bases and J by 7 bases, and 11 bases separated the two germline ends. The germline gives CDR1 LNHDA, CDR2 SQIVND (reference sequence). CDR3 length equals 13 residues. CDR3 sequence: CASSIQTGLGYTF. The CDR3 nucleotides read TGTGCCAGTAGTATACAGACAGGTCTTGGCTACACCTTC.

V usage is TRBV5-1 and J usage is TRBJ2-5, with 8 positions matching TRBD1. From germline, CDR1 is SGHRS and CDR2 YFSETQ. V shed 2 bases and J 2 bases; nucleotides not matched to a gene: 11. This CDR3 spans 17 amino acids. For the CDR3, the DNA is TGCGCCAGCAGCTTTAACTCAGCAGGGGGCGGGCAAGAGACCCAGTACTTC. Its translation is CASSFNSAGGGQETQYF. The full variable domain, completed using reference TRBV5-1 and TRBJ2-5, is KAGVTQTPRYLIKTRGQQVTLSCSPISGHRSVSWYQQTPGQGLQFLFEYFSETQRNKGNFPGRFSGRQFSNSRSEMNVSTLELGDSALYLCASSFNSAGGGQETQYFGPGTRLLVL.

This chain links TRBV18 with TRBJ2-3, with 8 nucleotides matching TRBD2. After removal of 6 bases from V and 4 bases from J, the junction contained 15 bases not matched to a gene. Per the germline V gene, CDR1 is KGHSH and CDR2 is LQKENI. CDR3 length equals 17 residues. For the CDR3, the DNA is TGTGCCAGCTCTCTGGCGAAGAGGGGCGGGGGGCCAGATACGCAGTATTTT. It translates to CASSLAKRGGGPDTQYF.

The chain carries TRBV9 and TRBJ2-2; 8 positions agree with TRBD2. Germline V gives CDR1 SGDLS, CDR2 YYNGEE. CDR3 length: 14 residues. The junction had 3 bases not matched to a gene; V was cut back by 2 bases and J by 6 bases. The CDR3 coding sequence is TGTGCCAGCAGCGTCGGGGGGGCCGCCGGGGAGCTGTTTTTT. Protein product: CASSVGGAAGELFF.

The chain recombines TRBV5-1 with TRBJ1-1; D remains unclear. The CDR3 is 13 residues long. The V end lost 2 bases, the J end lost 4 bases, and 9 bases lay between the germline ends. The germline gives CDR1 SGHRS, CDR2 YFSETQ. CDR3 sequence (DNA): TGCGCCAGCAGCTTCACCCCGGGCACTGAAGCTTTCTTT. Translating gives CASSFTPGTEAFF. The whole variable domain, remainder taken from reference TRBV5-1 and TRBJ1-1, is KAGVTQTPRYLIKTRGQQVTLSCSPISGHRSVSWYQQTPGQGLQFLFEYFSETQRNKGNFPGRFSGRQFSNSRSEMNVSTLELGDSALYLCASSFTPGTEAFFGQGTRLTVV.